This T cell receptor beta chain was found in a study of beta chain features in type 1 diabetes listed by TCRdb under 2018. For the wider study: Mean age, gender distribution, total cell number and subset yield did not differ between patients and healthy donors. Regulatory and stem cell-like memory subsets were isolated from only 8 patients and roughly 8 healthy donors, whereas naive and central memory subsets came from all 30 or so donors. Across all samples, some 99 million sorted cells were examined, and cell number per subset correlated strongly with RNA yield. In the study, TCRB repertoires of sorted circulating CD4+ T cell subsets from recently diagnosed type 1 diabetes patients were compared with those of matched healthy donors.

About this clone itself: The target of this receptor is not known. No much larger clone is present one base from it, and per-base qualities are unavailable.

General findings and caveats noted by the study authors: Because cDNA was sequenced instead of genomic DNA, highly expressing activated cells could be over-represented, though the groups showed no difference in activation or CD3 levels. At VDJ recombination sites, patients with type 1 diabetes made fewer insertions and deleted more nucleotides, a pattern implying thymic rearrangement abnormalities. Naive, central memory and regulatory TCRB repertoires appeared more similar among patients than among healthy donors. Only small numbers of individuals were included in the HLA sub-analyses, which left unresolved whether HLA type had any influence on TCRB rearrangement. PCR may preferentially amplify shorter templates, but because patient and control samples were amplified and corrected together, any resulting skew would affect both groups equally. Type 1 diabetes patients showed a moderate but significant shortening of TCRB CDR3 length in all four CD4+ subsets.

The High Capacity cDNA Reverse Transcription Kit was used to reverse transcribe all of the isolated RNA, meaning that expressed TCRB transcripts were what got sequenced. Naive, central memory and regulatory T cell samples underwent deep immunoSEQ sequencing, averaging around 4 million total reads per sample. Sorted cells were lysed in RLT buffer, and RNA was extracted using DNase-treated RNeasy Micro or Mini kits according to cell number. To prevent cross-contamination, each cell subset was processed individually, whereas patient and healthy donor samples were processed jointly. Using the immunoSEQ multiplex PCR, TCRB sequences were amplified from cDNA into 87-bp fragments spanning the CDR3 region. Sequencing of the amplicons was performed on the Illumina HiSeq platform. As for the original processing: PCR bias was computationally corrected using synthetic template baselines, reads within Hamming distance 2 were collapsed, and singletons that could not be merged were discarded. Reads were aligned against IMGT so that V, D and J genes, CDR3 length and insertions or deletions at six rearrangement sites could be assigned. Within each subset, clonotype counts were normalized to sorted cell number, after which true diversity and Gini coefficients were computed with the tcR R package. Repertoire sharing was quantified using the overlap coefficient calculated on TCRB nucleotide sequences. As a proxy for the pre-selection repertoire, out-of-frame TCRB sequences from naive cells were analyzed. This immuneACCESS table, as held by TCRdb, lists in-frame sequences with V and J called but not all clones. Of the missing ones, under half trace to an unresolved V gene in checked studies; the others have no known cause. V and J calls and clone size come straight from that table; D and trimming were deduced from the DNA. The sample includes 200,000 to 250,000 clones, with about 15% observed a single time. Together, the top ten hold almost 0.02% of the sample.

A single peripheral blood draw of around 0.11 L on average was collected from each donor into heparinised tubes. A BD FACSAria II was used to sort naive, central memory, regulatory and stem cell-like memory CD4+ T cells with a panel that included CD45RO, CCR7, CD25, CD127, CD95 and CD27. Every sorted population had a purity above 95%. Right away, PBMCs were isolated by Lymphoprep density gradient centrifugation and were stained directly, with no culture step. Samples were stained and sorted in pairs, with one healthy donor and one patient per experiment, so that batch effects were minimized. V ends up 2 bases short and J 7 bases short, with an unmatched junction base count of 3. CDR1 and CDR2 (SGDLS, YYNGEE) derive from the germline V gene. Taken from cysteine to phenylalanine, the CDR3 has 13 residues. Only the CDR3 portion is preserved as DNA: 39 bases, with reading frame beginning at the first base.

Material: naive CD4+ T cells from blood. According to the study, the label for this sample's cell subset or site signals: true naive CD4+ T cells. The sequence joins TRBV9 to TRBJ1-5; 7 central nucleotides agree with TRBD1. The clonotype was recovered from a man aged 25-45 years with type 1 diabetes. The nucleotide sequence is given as TGTGCCAGCAGCGTGGGACAGTCCCAGCCCCAGCATTTT. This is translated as CASSVGQSQPQHF.